Presented here are 17 T cell receptor beta chains from one specimen sequenced in a study of T cell responses to AZD1222 COVID-19 vaccine. TCRdb's table, derived via immunoSEQ multiplex PCR, lists solely in-frame clones and lacks some. The profile shows around 99,000 clones, around nine tenths of them singletons. Sequences were derived from peripheral blood, sampled on day 0 of AZD1222 vaccination. These receptors were obtained from an adult in good health.

V is TRBV19 and J is TRBJ1-1; no firm D call. The CDR3 has 15 residues. Trimming cost V 1 base and J 5 bases, with 14 bases left between them. Looked up from germline, CDR1 is LNHDA and CDR2 is SQIVND (reference sequence). CDR3 in amino acids: CASSIGFGSATEAFF. For the CDR3, the DNA is TGTGCCAGTAGTATAGGATTTGGGTCGGCGACTGAAGCTTTCTTT. Supplemented by reference TRBV19 and TRBJ1-1, the full variable domain reads DGGITQSPKYLFRKEGQNVTLSCEQNLNHDAMYWYRQDPGQGLRLIYYSQIVNDFQKGDIAEGYSVSREKKESFPLTVTSAQKNPTAFYLCASSIGFGSATEAFFGQGTRLTVV.

Worth noting for this clone: Other DNA sequences in the sample encode the same CDR3. The CDR3 nucleotides read TGTGCCAGCAGCTTAGGGGATGTCCAGGGGCAGACCCAGTACTTC. It specifies CASSLGDVQGQTQYF. The rearrangement links TRBV7-2 to TRBJ2-5, with a weak D call TRBD1 (6 bases). V lost 1 base, J lost 6 bases, and 15 bases lay in between. This CDR3 comprises 15 residues. Per germline, CDR1 SGHTA and CDR2 FQGNSA.

The gene calls are TRBV2 and TRBJ1-5; D possibly corresponds to TRBD1 (6 bases). Trimming took 5 bases from V and 6 from J, leaving 20 bases between them. The CDR3 sequence is 16 residues long. The V gene's germline CDR1 is SNHLY and CDR2 FYNNEI. This CDR3 reads CASSSAGQLSGQPQHF. The CDR3 DNA is TGTGCCAGCAGTTCCGCTGGACAGCTTTCTGGTCAGCCCCAGCATTTT.

V usage is TRBV7-9 and J usage is TRBJ1-1; 8 bases map to TRBD1. This CDR3 has 16 residues. Germline V gene sequence: CDR1 SEHNR, CDR2 FQNEAQ (reference sequence). Unmatched junction bases numbered 15, after V lost 2 bases and J lost 10 bases. DNA of the CDR3: TGTGCCAGCAGCTTATTGGGACAGGTTTGGGATTTTGGAGCTTTCTTT. The encoded protein is CASSLLGQVWDFGAFF.

V gene TRBV19 combines with J gene TRBJ1-4, with no clear D. Germline lookup yields CDR1 LNHDA and CDR2 SQIVND (reference sequence). This CDR3 has 13 residues. Trimming removed 3 bases from V and 7 bases from J, with 9 bases in between. CDR3 DNA sequence: TGTGCCAGTAGTATGTACCCCAGTGAAAAACTGTTTTTT. Its translation: CASSMYPSEKLFF.

This chain uses TRBV18 with TRBJ1-4; D is uncertain. The CDR3 is 14 residues long. Trimming took 5 bases from V and 8 from J, leaving 15 bases between them. CDR1 is KGHSH and CDR2 is LQKENI in the germline V gene. The CDR3 reads CASSETGRPEKLFF. For the CDR3, the DNA is TGTGCCAGCTCAGAAACCGGACGGCCCGAAAAACTGTTTTTT.

This chain connects TRBV2 to TRBJ1-2; the D is unclear. Germline CDR1 reads SNHLY; CDR2 reads FYNNEI. The CDR3 sequence is 13 residues long. The V gene lost 8 bases and the J gene lost 0 bases, with 10 bases spanning the gap. The CDR3 protein is CASQAEPNYGYTF. The CDR3 bases are TGTGCCAGCCAGGCGGAGCCTAACTATGGCTACACCTTC. Supplemented by reference TRBV2 and TRBJ1-2, the full variable domain reads EPEVTQTPSHQVTQMGQEVILRCVPISNHLYFYWYRQILGQKVEFLVSFYNNEISEKSEIFDDQFSVERPDGSNFTLKIRSTKLEDSAMYFCASQAEPNYGYTFGSGTRLTVV.

The rearrangement uses TRBV19 and TRBJ1-5, with D possibly matching TRBD1 (6 bases). Trimming left V 3 bases short and J 1 base short, with 16 bases between. There are 17 residues in the CDR3. Germline CDR1 LNHDA, CDR2 SQIVND (reference sequence). As DNA, the CDR3 is TGTGCCAGTAGTATTCGACAGGTCGGGAGGAGCAATCAGCCCCAGCATTTT. Encoded protein: CASSIRQVGRSNQPQHF.

V is TRBV15 and J is TRBJ1-2, with D unclear. Trimming took off 0 bases at V and 6 bases at J, with 5 bases between the two ends. The CDR3 loop spans 12 amino acids. CDR1 and CDR2 from the germline V gene are LNHNV and YYDKDF (reference sequence). As DNA, the CDR3 is TGTGCCACCAGCAGAGATGTTGATGGCTACACCTTC. Translated, it gives CATSRDVDGYTF.

This clone has just one count. This rearrangement joins TRBV27 to TRBJ2-5, with 7 nucleotides matching TRBD2. The CDR3 spans 15 residues. With V trimmed by 6 bases and J by 2 bases, 9 bases remained unmatched. Looked up from germline, CDR1 is MNHEY and CDR2 is SMNVEV (reference sequence). Written as DNA, the CDR3 is TGTGCCAGCAGAGCGCGGGGGATTGCTCAAGAGACCCAGTACTTC. It is translated as CASRARGIAQETQYF.

This sequence joins TRBV6-2 or TRBV6-3 and TRBJ2-7; D is perhaps TRBD1 (6 bases). Germline V lookup: CDR1 MNHEY, CDR2 SVGEGT. The CDR3 runs to 14 residues. Trimming took 0 bases from V and 5 from J, leaving 11 bases between them. This CDR3 reads CASSYSRGGDEQYF. The CDR3 DNA reads TGTGCCAGCAGTTACTCGAGAGGGGGAGACGAGCAGTACTTC.

The V call is TRBV11-2, the J call TRBJ2-4; maybe TRBD2 (6 bases). CDR1 SGHAT and CDR2 FQNNGV come from the germline V gene. The CDR3 contains 13 residues. The V and J ends lost 1 base and 8 bases respectively, with 9 bases between them. The CDR3 loop is CASSLAGVHIQYF. Here the CDR3 DNA reads TGTGCCAGCAGCTTAGCGGGGGTGCACATTCAGTACTTC.

V gene TRBV18 combines with J gene TRBJ2-1; D remains unclear. The germline V gene has CDR1 KGHSH and CDR2 LQKENI. Trimming stripped 2 bases from V and 0 bases from J, with 14 bases between. This CDR3 contains 17 residues. Here the CDR3 DNA reads TGTGCCAGCTCACCATGGACGTCGTTAAGCTCCTACAATGAGCAGTTCTTC. Translating gives CASSPWTSLSSYNEQFF.

This chain connects TRBV5-4 to TRBJ1-2; no definite D call. CDR3 length: 11 residues. Germline lookup yields CDR1 SGHNT and CDR2 YYREEE (reference sequence). The V end lost 4 bases, the J end lost 1 base, and 2 bases lay between the germline ends. The CDR3 loop is CASSNNYGYTF. The CDR3 DNA follows: TGTGCCAGCAGCAATAACTATGGCTACACCTTC.

The rearrangement links TRBV7-2 to TRBJ2-7, with TRBD1 matching over 11 bases. Germline values: CDR1 SGHTA, CDR2 FQGNSA. The CDR3 length is 14 residues. V lost 5 bases to trimming and J lost 6 bases; unmatched junction nucleotides: 6. The CDR3 loop is CASSPRTGGAEQYF. CDR3 nucleotide sequence: TGTGCCAGCAGCCCGAGGACAGGGGGCGCCGAGCAGTACTTC.

The chain has TRBV6-5 and TRBJ1-2; perhaps TRBD1 as D (5 bases). Germline V CDR1 and CDR2: MNHEY, SVGAGI. The CDR3 runs to 13 residues. V was clipped by 1 base and J by 8 bases, with 11 bases between them. This CDR3 reads CASSYWGGDGYTF. Written as DNA, the CDR3 is TGTGCCAGCAGTTACTGGGGGGGGGACGGCTACACCTTC.

The chain joins TRBV5-6 to TRBJ1-2, with TRBD1 as a possible D gene (5 bases). Trimming removed 0 bases from V and 7 bases from J, with 13 bases in between. The CDR3 has 14 amino acids. From germline, CDR1 is SGHDT and CDR2 YYEEEE. The CDR3 here is CASSLAGNGGGYTF. CDR3 nucleotides: TGTGCCAGCAGCTTGGCCGGGAACGGGGGTGGCTACACCTTC. The complete variable domain, with remaining parts taken from reference TRBV5-6 and TRBJ1-2, reads DAGVTQSPTHLIKTRGQQVTLRCSPKSGHDTVSWYQQALGQGPQFIFQYYEEEERQRGNFPDRFSGHQFPNYSSELNVNALLLGDSALYLCASSLAGNGGGYTFGSGTRLTVV.